This TCR beta chain was profiled in a study of human T cells and chemical hapten exposure. Study details: Slight volume differences across pooled libraries mainly accounted for varying per-sample TCR yields.

This clonotype was seen many times. This CDR3 is built from 15 residues. Trimming shortened V by 5 bases and J by 0 bases, and 13 bases separated the two germline ends. In germline, CDR1 is SGHAT, CDR2 FQNNGV. MiXCR, applied by TCRdb to the RACE reads, yields one record per CDR3 protein. The sample holds roughly 130,000 distinct CDR3 sequences, around 8.2% seen once. Time point meaning: healthy volunteer bleed at 2 weeks. Before extraction, the whole blood was not fractionated, and total RNA was taken from it. The TCR originated in a male donor in good health. Some clones in this sample may be carry-over from other donors' samples. This chain links TRBV11-2 with TRBJ1-1; a possible D gene is TRBD1 (5 bases). The sample comprised whole blood. The CDR3 region has the DNA TGTGCCAGCAGCCTGGGACCGTTACTGAACACTGAAGCTTTCTTT. Protein: CASSLGPLLNTEAFF.